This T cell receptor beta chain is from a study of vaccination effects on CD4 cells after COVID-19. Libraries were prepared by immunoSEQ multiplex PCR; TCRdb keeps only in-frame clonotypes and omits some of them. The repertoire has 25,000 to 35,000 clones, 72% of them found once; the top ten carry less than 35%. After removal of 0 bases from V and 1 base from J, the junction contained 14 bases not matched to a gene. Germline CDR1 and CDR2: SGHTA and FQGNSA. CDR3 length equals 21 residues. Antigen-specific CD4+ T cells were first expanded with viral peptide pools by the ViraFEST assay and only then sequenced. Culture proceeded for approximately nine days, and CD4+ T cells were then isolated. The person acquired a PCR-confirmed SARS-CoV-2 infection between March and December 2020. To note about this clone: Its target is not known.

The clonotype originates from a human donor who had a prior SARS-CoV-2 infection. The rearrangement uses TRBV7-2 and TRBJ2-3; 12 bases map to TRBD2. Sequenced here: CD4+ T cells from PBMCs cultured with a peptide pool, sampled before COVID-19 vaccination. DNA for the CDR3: TGTGCCAGCAGCTTAGCGCCGGGACTAGCGGGCGAGCGGGGCGGCACAGATACGCAGTATTTT. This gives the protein CASSLAPGLAGERGGTDTQYF.